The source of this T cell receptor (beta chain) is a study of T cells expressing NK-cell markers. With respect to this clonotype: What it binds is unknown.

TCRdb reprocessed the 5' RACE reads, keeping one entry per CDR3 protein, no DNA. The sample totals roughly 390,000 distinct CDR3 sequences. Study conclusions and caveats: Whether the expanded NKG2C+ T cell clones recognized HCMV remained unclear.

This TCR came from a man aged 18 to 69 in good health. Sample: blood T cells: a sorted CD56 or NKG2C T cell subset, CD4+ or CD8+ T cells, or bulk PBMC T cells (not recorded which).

CDR3 residues: CASSRDIRYGYTF. The V gene is TRBV6-1, the J gene TRBJ1-2; the TCRdb D gene call, TRBD1, has no DNA to confirm it. This CDR3 spans 13 amino acids. CDR1 is MNHNS and CDR2 is SASEGT in the germline V gene.